One sample yielded the 21 T cell receptor beta chains listed below, sequenced in a study of blood T cell repertoires in COVID-19. Produced via immunoSEQ multiplex PCR; TCRdb's table is partial and in-frame only. The sample holds around 280,000 clones, around 88% seen once. Material for sequencing was PBMCs or T cells enriched from blood (not recorded which). The receptors were sampled from a woman aged 40 to 50 who had recovered from COVID-19.

The rearrangement uses TRBV6-2 or TRBV6-3 and TRBJ2-7, with D possibly TRBD1 on 5 matching bases. CDR3 length: 16 amino acids. Germline V CDR1 and CDR2: MNHEY, SVGEGT. Deletions cut 6 bases from V and 3 bases from J, with 21 bases between. CDR3 sequence (DNA): TGTGCCAGCAGCCGCCAGGGATCCCTTGGGCGCTACGAGCAGTACTTC. It translates to CASSRQGSLGRYEQYF.

This chain links TRBV5-1 with TRBJ1-1, with D tentatively TRBD1 (6 bases). CDR3 length equals 16 residues. Looked up from germline, CDR1 is SGHRS and CDR2 is YFSETQ. Trimming took off 4 bases at V and 0 bases at J, with 16 bases between the two ends. CDR3 loop: CASSRDIPTMNTEAFF. The CDR3 DNA is TGCGCCAGCAGCCGGGACATCCCGACGATGAACACTGAAGCTTTCTTT.

This chain uses TRBV30 with TRBJ1-3, with unresolved D. The CDR3 is 12 amino acids. CDR1 is GTSNPN, CDR2 SVGIG, per germline (reference sequence). V was shortened by 5 bases and J by 2 bases, with 7 bases between the two germline ends. The CDR3 region is CAWGNTGNTIYF. The CDR3 DNA reads TGTGCCTGGGGGAACACTGGAAACACCATATATTTT.

This clone was picked up a small number of times. This chain connects TRBV7-2 to TRBJ2-3, with D hard to call. The germline V gene has CDR1 SGHTA and CDR2 FQGNSA. V was cut by 2 bases and J by 1 base, with 7 bases left in between. CDR3 length equals 14 residues. This CDR3 is CASSLNSRTDTQYF. The CDR3 nucleotides read TGTGCCAGCAGCTTAAATAGCCGCACAGATACGCAGTATTTT.

The V and J genes are TRBV14 and TRBJ1-1; D is undetermined. The CDR3 is 13 residues long. V lost 6 bases to trimming and J lost 1 base, with 9 bases between them. Germline V gives CDR1 SGHDN, CDR2 FVKESK. The CDR3 sequence: CASSPGPNTEAFF. CDR3 nucleotides: TGTGCCAGCAGTCCTGGGCCGAACACTGAAGCTTTCTTT.

V is TRBV28 and J is TRBJ1-1; D ambiguous. In germline, CDR1 is MDHEN, CDR2 SYDVKM. Deletions cut 4 bases from V and 0 bases from J, with 9 bases between. CDR3 length: 14 amino acids. CDR3 in amino acids: CASSSSGLNTEAFF. CDR3 DNA sequence: TGTGCCAGCAGTTCGTCAGGATTGAACACTGAAGCTTTCTTT.

V is TRBV5-1 and J is TRBJ2-7; tentatively, D is TRBD2 (6 bases). This CDR3 spans 15 amino acids. Trimming cost V 1 base and J 0 bases, with 11 bases left between them. The germline CDR1 and CDR2 sequences are SGHRS and YFSETQ. DNA for the CDR3: TGCGCCAGCAGCTTGCGCGGGACTGGCTCCTACGAGCAGTACTTC. It yields the protein CASSLRGTGSYEQYF.

In DNA form, the CDR3 reads TGTGCCAGCTCACCGACAGGTCAAGAGACCCAGTACTTC. Its translation: CASSPTGQETQYF. The gene calls are TRBV14 and TRBJ2-5; D is perhaps TRBD1 (6 bases). There are 13 residues in the CDR3. Germline CDR1 is SGHDN and CDR2 is FVKESK. V lost 8 bases, J lost 2 bases, and 12 bases lay in between.

As concerns this clone: A read error may account for a junction end that differs from germline. This chain connects TRBV7-3 to TRBJ2-7; the D gene is possibly TRBD2 (6 bases). CDR3 size: 13 residues. Germline CDR1 is SGHTA and CDR2 is FQGTGA. CDR3 sequence: CASRLTLASEQYF. The CDR3 DNA sequence: TGTGCCAGCAGGTTAACACTAGCATCCGAGCAGTACTTC. The full variable domain, its missing parts supplied by reference TRBV7-3 and TRBJ2-7, is GAGVSQTPSNKVTEKGKYVELRCDPISGHTALYWYRQSLGQGPEFLIYFQGTGAADDSGLPNDRFFAVRPEGSVSTLKIQRTERGDSAVYLCASRLTLASEQYFGPGTRLTVT.

This chain joins TRBV6-5 and TRBJ2-7, with 9 bases matching TRBD1. The length of the CDR3 is 14 residues. J was trimmed by 4 bases and V by 7 bases; bases with no gene match: 8. Germline lookup yields CDR1 MNHEY and CDR2 SVGAGI. The CDR3 nucleotides read TGTGCCAGCACTACAGGGGGCGCCAGGTACGAGCAGTACTTC. The encoded protein is CASTTGGARYEQYF.

V and J are TRBV6-5 and TRBJ2-3; the D gene is possibly TRBD2 (5 bases). The CDR3 spans 12 residues. Trimming cost V 8 bases and J 6 bases, with 12 bases left between them. CDR1 is MNHEY and CDR2 is SVGAGI in the germline V gene. The CDR3 region is CASGRTGDTQYF. CDR3 sequence (DNA): TGTGCCAGCGGCAGGACGGGGGATACGCAGTATTTT.

This sequence joins TRBV4-1 and TRBJ1-1; D gene uncertain. CDR1 is MGHRA, CDR2 YSYEKL, per germline. V was clipped by 2 bases and J by 4 bases, with 11 bases between them. The CDR3 is made up of 14 amino acids. The CDR3 spells CASSQPTEGTEAFF. CDR3 nucleotides: TGCGCCAGCAGCCAACCTACAGAAGGCACTGAAGCTTTCTTT.

The rearrangement joins TRBV6-2 or TRBV6-3 to TRBJ2-1; no clear D. V shed 6 bases and J shed 1 base, with 13 bases lying between them. Germline values: CDR1 MNHEY, CDR2 SVGEGT. This CDR3 spans 15 amino acids. CDR3 residues: CASSLSESSYNEQFF. The CDR3, as DNA: TGTGCCAGCAGCCTCAGCGAATCATCCTACAATGAGCAGTTCTTC.

J is TRBJ2-7 and V is TRBV28, with TRBD2 matching 11 bases. This CDR3 has 16 amino acids. V trimming: 6 bases; J trimming: 1 base; junction bases outside the gene matches: 8. Germline CDR1 reads MDHEN; CDR2 reads SYDVKM. Here the CDR3 DNA reads TGTGCCAGCAGCTTCCAGCTAGCGGGAGGATCCTACGAGCAGTACTTC. Protein product: CASSFQLAGGSYEQYF.

The J gene is TRBJ2-7, the V gene TRBV6-5, with 9 bases fitting TRBD2. Losses at the gene ends were 6 bases for V and 3 bases for J; bases not matched to a gene: 9. There are 15 residues in the CDR3. Germline V gene sequence: CDR1 MNHEY, CDR2 SVGAGI. The CDR3 reads CASRPSLAGNYEQYF. CDR3 in DNA: TGTGCCAGCAGACCATCGCTAGCGGGGAACTACGAGCAGTACTTC.

This clone was detected once. The gene calls are TRBV6-5 and TRBJ2-7; 9 bases line up with TRBD1. CDR1 is MNHEY, CDR2 SVGAGI, per germline. With 6 bases clipped from V and 1 base from J, the junction kept 7 bases outside the gene matches. The CDR3 sequence is 15 residues long. The DNA of the CDR3 is TGTGCCAGCAGCGGGACAGGGAAAACATCCTACGAGCAGTACTTC. Amino acid sequence: CASSGTGKTSYEQYF.

The chain carries TRBV29-1 and TRBJ2-1; a possible D gene is TRBD1 (5 bases). The V gene lost 8 bases and the J gene lost 10 bases, with 21 bases spanning the gap. The V gene's germline CDR1 is SQVTM and CDR2 ANQGSEA. The CDR3 is 13 residues long. The CDR3 region is CSLLGALQGEQFF. The CDR3 region has the DNA TGCAGCCTGCTAGGGGCACTTCAAGGAGAGCAGTTCTTC.

The rearrangement links TRBV29-1 to TRBJ1-4; 9 positions agree with TRBD1. V shed 3 bases, J shed 8 bases, and the junction held 4 bases outside the gene matches. There are 13 residues in the CDR3. Germline V lookup: CDR1 SQVTM, CDR2 ANQGSEA. CDR3 loop: CSVETGGGEKLFF. The CDR3 nucleotides read TGCAGCGTTGAGACAGGGGGAGGCGAAAAACTGTTTTTT.

The chain joins TRBV24-1 to TRBJ2-5, with 12 bases matching TRBD1. Germline V CDR1 and CDR2: KGHDR, SFDVKD. CDR3 length: 15 amino acids. Germline trimming cut 4 bases from V and 5 bases from J; bases unmatched to any gene: 4. CDR3 region: CATSEGTGGLETQYF. In DNA, the CDR3 is TGTGCCACCAGTGAAGGGACAGGGGGCCTGGAGACCCAGTACTTC.

V is TRBV7-2 and J is TRBJ2-3; 7 bases are a match to TRBD2. The V segment lost 2 bases and the J segment 1 base; nucleotides outside the gene matches: 6. This CDR3 is 16 amino acids long. Germline lookup yields CDR1 SGHTA and CDR2 FQGNSA. The CDR3 DNA reads TGTGCCAGCAGCTTATACAAGGGAGGGGGCACAGATACGCAGTATTTT. This encodes CASSLYKGGGTDTQYF.

Note on this clone: The sample has other DNA sequences that encode this CDR3 too. V is TRBV19 and J is TRBJ1-1; tentative D call: TRBD1 (5 bases). V lost 6 bases, J lost 1 base, and 6 bases lay in between. The germline CDR1 and CDR2 sequences are LNHDA and SQIVND (reference sequence). CDR3 length: 12 residues. This CDR3 is CASSTGNTEAFF. The CDR3, as DNA: TGTGCCAGTAGCACAGGGAACACTGAAGCTTTCTTT.